Below, 22 T cell receptor beta chains from the same sample are listed, as sequenced in a study of blood T cell repertoires in COVID-19. Measured with immunoSEQ multiplex PCR; TCRdb has only the in-frame clones, and not every one. Among a few hundred thousand clones listed, 80% to 90% were seen once. Sequencing was done on a sample of PBMCs or T cells enriched from blood (not recorded which). These receptors were collected from a woman aged 18-30 years in a cohort exposed to, infected with or recovered from COVID-19 (not recorded which).

The rearrangement joins TRBV29-1 to TRBJ1-5, with D possibly TRBD1 on 5 matching bases. The germline gives CDR1 SQVTM, CDR2 ANQGSEA. V was shortened by 3 bases and J by 3 bases, with 15 bases between the two germline ends. The CDR3 has 15 amino acids. The chain's CDR3 is CSVDSRAPVNQPQHF. The CDR3 bases are TGCAGCGTTGATAGCAGGGCGCCCGTCAATCAGCCCCAGCATTTT.

J is TRBJ1-1 and V is TRBV29-1; D may be TRBD1 (5 bases). Germline lookup yields CDR1 SQVTM and CDR2 ANQGSEA. Trimming took 7 bases from V and 1 from J, leaving 7 bases between them. This CDR3 region has 11 residues. CDR3 loop: CSADRNTEAFF. The CDR3 DNA reads as TGCAGCGCCGACAGGAACACTGAAGCTTTCTTT.

The rearrangement uses TRBV6-5 and TRBJ1-2; 8 bases line up with TRBD1. The junction had 3 bases not matched to a gene; V was cut back by 6 bases and J by 0 bases. Germline V gives CDR1 MNHEY, CDR2 SVGAGI. The CDR3 consists of 14 residues. CDR3 loop: CASRGTGANYGYTF. In nucleotides, the CDR3 is TGTGCCAGCAGGGGGACAGGAGCTAACTATGGCTACACCTTC.

The rearrangement joins TRBV29-1 to TRBJ2-4; 7 nucleotides align to TRBD2. Per germline, CDR1 SQVTM and CDR2 ANQGSEA. V lost 3 bases to trimming and J lost 5 bases; unmatched junction nucleotides: 4. The CDR3 totals 13 residues. Here the CDR3 DNA reads TGCAGCGTTGACGGGGGGAGCCAAAACATTCAGTACTTC. As protein: CSVDGGSQNIQYF.

Notes on this clone: The same CDR3 can be traced to other DNA sequences in this sample. The rearrangement joins TRBV5-1 to TRBJ2-2, with 7 bases fitting TRBD1. Trimming cost V 2 bases and J 5 bases; bases outside gene matches: 3. The CDR3 has 14 amino acids. The germline gives CDR1 SGHRS, CDR2 YFSETQ. The CDR3 DNA sequence: TGCGCCAGCAGCTTACAGGGGAGTACCGGGGAGCTGTTTTTT. Its translation: CASSLQGSTGELFF. The variable domain in full, with the rest retrieved from reference TRBV5-1 and TRBJ2-2, is KAGVTQTPRYLIKTRGQQVTLSCSPISGHRSVSWYQQTPGQGLQFLFEYFSETQRNKGNFPGRFSGRQFSNSRSEMNVSTLELGDSALYLCASSLQGSTGELFFGEGSRLTVL.

The gene calls are TRBV7-9 and TRBJ2-1; 14 nucleotides align to TRBD2. CDR1 is SEHNR, CDR2 FQNEAQ, per germline (reference sequence). Trimming cost V 5 bases and J 8 bases; bases outside gene matches: 8. This CDR3 is built from 16 residues. CDR3 DNA sequence: TGTGCCAGCAGCCCGAGGGGACTAGCGGGAGTGGATGAGCAGTTCTTC. It translates to CASSPRGLAGVDEQFF. The entire variable domain, with the rest obtained from reference TRBV7-9 and TRBJ2-1, is as follows: DTGVSQNPRHKITKRGQNVTFRCDPISEHNRLYWYRQTLGQGPEFLTYFQNEAQLEKSRLLSDRFSAERPKGSFSTLEIQRTEQGDSAMYLCASSPRGLAGVDEQFFGPGTRLTVL.

The chain has TRBV10-2 and TRBJ2-1, with D perhaps matching TRBD2 (5 bases). V lost 5 bases and J 4 bases, leaving 21 bases between the germline ends. The germline gives CDR1 WSHSY, CDR2 SAAADI. This CDR3 spans 17 amino acids. CDR3 protein: CASSTYLTKRSYNEQFF. In DNA form, the CDR3 reads TGCGCCAGCAGTACCTACCTCACTAAGCGGTCGTACAATGAGCAGTTCTTC.

The genes are TRBV9 and TRBJ1-5; D perhaps matches TRBD1 (6 bases). The germline V gene has CDR1 SGDLS and CDR2 YYNGEE. The CDR3 is 13 residues long. The germline V and J ends were trimmed by 4 bases and 7 bases, with 12 bases remaining between them. As DNA, the CDR3 is TGTGCCAGCAGCAGGGGGGGAGGACAGCCCCAGCATTTT. Protein: CASSRGGGQPQHF.

The V gene is TRBV6-5, the J gene TRBJ2-1; D remains ambiguous. V lost 6 bases and J lost 10, with 10 bases in between. From germline, CDR1 is MNHEY and CDR2 SVGAGI. This CDR3 spans 11 amino acids. The CDR3, as DNA: TGTGCCAGCAGGCTACCTTCCGAGCAGTTCTTC. It translates to CASRLPSEQFF.

The rearrangement joins TRBV5-4 to TRBJ2-3, with 14 bases lining up with TRBD2. The CDR3 spans 16 residues. Germline values: CDR1 SGHNT, CDR2 YYREEE (reference sequence). The J segment lost 4 bases and the V segment lost 4 bases, leaving 5 bases of the junction unmatched. In DNA form, the CDR3 reads TGTGCCAGCAGCCAGGGGACTAGCGGGGGTCCAGATACGCAGTATTTT. It codes for CASSQGTSGGPDTQYF.

The CDR3 nucleotides read TGTGCCAGCAGCCCGGGGGGCCAGGGGCCCATAACTTTCTATGGCTACACCTTC. This gives the protein CASSPGGQGPITFYGYTF. V usage is TRBV7-9 and J usage is TRBJ1-2, with D maybe TRBD1 (6 bases). Germline CDR1 reads SEHNR; CDR2 reads FQNEAQ (reference sequence). V was pared by 5 bases and J by 4 bases, with 26 bases between. The CDR3 is 18 residues long.

J is TRBJ1-1 and V is TRBV5-8, with D tentatively TRBD1 (6 bases). This CDR3 has 14 residues. V lost 4 bases to trimming and J lost 1 base, with 11 bases between them. CDR1 is SGHTS and CDR2 is YDEGEE in the germline V gene. DNA for the CDR3: TGTGCCAGCAGCCTGGACAGAAGGAACACTGAAGCTTTCTTT. As protein: CASSLDRRNTEAFF.

This chain uses TRBV6-5 with TRBJ1-1; TRBD1 might be the D (5 bases). The CDR3 covers 13 residues. Germline V gives CDR1 MNHEY, CDR2 SVGAGI. Trimming stripped 6 bases from V and 2 bases from J, with 10 bases between. CDR3 region: CASRSGGNTEAFF. CDR3 coding DNA: TGTGCCAGCAGGTCCGGGGGTAACACTGAAGCTTTCTTT.

The J gene is TRBJ2-1, the V gene TRBV20-1; TRBD1 agrees at 8 bases. This CDR3 has 15 residues. V lost 3 bases, J lost 2 bases, and 6 bases stayed unmatched. CDR1 is DFQATT, CDR2 SNEGSKA, per germline (reference sequence). The CDR3 nucleotides are TGCAGTGCTAGTAATCCCAGGGGGCCCTACAATGAGCAGTTCTTC. Residues: CSASNPRGPYNEQFF.

The chain carries TRBV12-3 or TRBV12-4 and TRBJ2-1; D call uncertain. The CDR3 totals 11 residues. V was pared by 3 bases and J by 8 bases, with 5 bases between. CDR3 residues: CASSFRDEQFF. CDR3 nucleotides: TGTGCCAGCAGTTTTCGAGATGAGCAGTTCTTC.

This clone was detected once. This chain joins TRBV6-6 and TRBJ1-6, with 8 bases matching TRBD1. The V gene's germline CDR1 is MNHNY and CDR2 SVGAGI (reference sequence). Trimming removed 5 bases from V and 6 bases from J; junction bases left unmatched: 9. This CDR3 contains 16 residues. The CDR3 loop is CASSRTGSRGNSPLHF. CDR3 coding DNA: TGTGCCAGCAGTAGGACAGGGTCGCGGGGTAATTCACCCCTCCACTTT.

The chain uses TRBV9 and TRBJ1-6; 10 bases map to TRBD1. The CDR3 covers 14 residues. The V gene's germline CDR1 is SGDLS and CDR2 YYNGEE. Trimming took 3 bases from V and 8 from J; bases not matched to a gene: 2. The CDR3 coding sequence is TGTGCCAGCAGCGCGGGACAGGGGTATTCACCCCTCCACTTT. Its translation is CASSAGQGYSPLHF.

This chain uses TRBV6-5 with TRBJ2-7, with D hard to call. Germline V gives CDR1 MNHEY, CDR2 SVGAGI. This CDR3 is built from 14 residues. The V gene lost 7 bases and the J gene lost 1 base, with 14 bases spanning the gap. The CDR3 DNA follows: TGTGCCAGCATTGGATCCGCAGGATCCTACGAGCAGTACTTC. Residues: CASIGSAGSYEQYF.

The chain joins TRBV7-9 to TRBJ2-2; no firm D call. The germline CDR1 and CDR2 sequences are SEHNR and FQNEAQ (reference sequence). The CDR3 is 15 amino acids. The V and J ends lost 3 bases and 1 base respectively, with 9 bases between them. The CDR3 DNA follows: TGTGCCAGCAGCTTCTGGCAGGAGAACACCGGGGAGCTGTTTTTT. Protein: CASSFWQENTGELFF.

This sequence joins TRBV7-2 and TRBJ2-1; 7 bases are shared with TRBD2. V lost 5 bases, J lost 4 bases, and 8 bases stayed unmatched. Germline loops: CDR1 SGHTA, CDR2 FQGNSA. CDR3 length: 15 amino acids. The CDR3 loop reads CASSGVGGGYNEQFF. As DNA, the CDR3 is TGTGCCAGCAGCGGAGTCGGGGGAGGGTACAATGAGCAGTTCTTC.

The V gene is TRBV28, the J gene TRBJ2-1; 10 positions match TRBD2. J lost 3 bases, V lost 8 bases, and 4 bases had no gene match. This CDR3 spans 14 amino acids. The germline V gene has CDR1 MDHEN and CDR2 SYDVKM. CDR3 sequence: CASSQREGYNEQFF. In DNA, the CDR3 is TGTGCCAGCTCCCAGCGGGAGGGCTACAATGAGCAGTTCTTC.

This clone was recorded once. The rearrangement uses TRBV19 and TRBJ1-1; no firm D call. This CDR3 spans 14 amino acids. In germline, CDR1 is LNHDA, CDR2 SQIVND (reference sequence). Trimming took off 3 bases at V and 1 base at J, with 9 bases between the two ends. The CDR3 nucleotides are TGTGCCAGTAGTATTGCGATCCAGAACACTGAAGCTTTCTTT. It yields the protein CASSIAIQNTEAFF. The full variable domain, completed using reference TRBV19 and TRBJ1-1, is DGGITQSPKYLFRKEGQNVTLSCEQNLNHDAMYWYRQDPGQGLRLIYYSQIVNDFQKGDIAEGYSVSREKKESFPLTVTSAQKNPTAFYLCASSIAIQNTEAFFGQGTRLTVV.